What follows are 20 T cell receptor beta chains derived from one specimen sequenced in a study of shared clonotypes between healthy human individuals. Sequenced by immunoSEQ multiplex PCR; TCRdb stores in-frame clones only, minus some. This sample yields around 1 million clones, of which approximately 76% are seen a single time; nearly 1.5% belongs to the top ten. Sequencing was carried out using memory CD4+ T cells sorted from blood. Sample subset: CD45RA-negative fraction. The receptors were sampled from a man aged 18-30 years in good health.

The gene calls are TRBV5-5 and TRBJ1-1; 7 positions match TRBD1. With 3 bases clipped from V and 2 bases from J, the junction kept 4 bases outside the gene matches. The CDR3 is 14 amino acids. Germline V gene data show CDR1 as SGHKS and CDR2 as YYEKEE (reference sequence). The CDR3 protein is CASSWGQSNTEAFF. The CDR3 nucleotides are TGTGCCAGCAGCTGGGGACAGAGTAACACTGAAGCTTTCTTT.

This rearrangement joins TRBV7-9 to TRBJ1-2, with TRBD1 identical over 12 bases. V lost 3 bases, J lost 8 bases, and 4 bases stayed unmatched. Germline V gene lookup returns CDR1 SEHNR and CDR2 FQNEAQ (reference sequence). There are 14 residues in the CDR3. CDR3 DNA: TGTGCCAGCAGCTTGGGACAGGGGGCCGGCGGCTACACCTTC. It is translated as CASSLGQGAGGYTF.

The chain carries TRBV1 and TRBJ2-1; TRBD2 is taken as the D call from the table, unchecked against the DNA. TRBV1 is classified as a pseudogene. The CDR3 has 16 residues. The DNA of the CDR3 is TGCACCAGCAGCCAAGAGGCAGCGGACCCATACAATGAGCAGTTCTTC. Translating gives CTSSQEAADPYNEQFF.

The chain employs TRBV2 and TRBJ1-6, with D perhaps matching TRBD1 (5 bases). In germline, CDR1 is SNHLY, CDR2 FYNNEI. The CDR3 is made up of 15 amino acids. Trimming took off 3 bases at V and 3 bases at J, with 9 bases between the two ends. The CDR3 bases are TGTGCCAGCAGTGACAGGGAAAACTATAATTCACCCCTCCACTTT. It specifies CASSDRENYNSPLHF.

This clone was seen once. The chain recombines TRBV6-1 with TRBJ1-5; a weak D match, TRBD1 (5 bases). Trimming cost V 6 bases and J 2 bases, with 14 bases left between them. The CDR3 covers 15 residues. Per germline, CDR1 MNHNS and CDR2 SASEGT. The chain's CDR3 is CASRGEPGGNQPQHF. CDR3 coding DNA: TGTGCCAGCAGGGGGGAGCCGGGTGGCAATCAGCCCCAGCATTTT.

This clone showed up just once. This chain joins TRBV5-1 and TRBJ1-2; D uncertain. V was shortened by 4 bases and J by 4 bases, with 17 bases between the two germline ends. This CDR3 spans 15 amino acids. The germline CDR1 and CDR2 sequences are SGHRS and YFSETQ. The CDR3 DNA reads as TGCGCCAGCAGCGTCGCCCCGGCAGGTGGCTATGGCTACACCTTC. Translated: CASSVAPAGGYGYTF.

The genes are TRBV27 and TRBJ1-2; 7 bases fit TRBD1. V lost 2 bases and J lost 5; bases outside the gene matches: 8. The CDR3 covers 15 residues. Germline V lookup: CDR1 MNHEY, CDR2 SMNVEV (reference sequence). The CDR3 coding sequence is TGTGCCAGCAGTTTACGACAGGGAGCCCCTTATGGCTACACCTTC. Encoded protein: CASSLRQGAPYGYTF.

The chain joins TRBV30 to TRBJ1-6, with D possibly TRBD1 on 6 matching bases. The CDR3 consists of 14 residues. CDR1 and CDR2 (germline): GTSNPN, SVGIG (reference sequence). V gave up 8 bases and J gave up 5 bases, with 16 bases separating them. The CDR3 loop is CAGYRTDNNSPLHF. The CDR3 DNA sequence: TGTGCCGGGTACCGGACAGATAATAATTCACCCCTCCACTTT.

This clone occurred once. CDR3 sequence: CSVTSGGPGDTQYF. The CDR3 nucleotides are TGCAGCGTTACAAGCGGGGGACCTGGAGATACGCAGTATTTT. V is TRBV29-1 and J is TRBJ2-3, with 8 bases lining up with TRBD2. The ends lost 5 bases at V and 5 bases at J; junction bases unmatched: 9. The length of the CDR3 is 14 residues. Germline V gives CDR1 SQVTM, CDR2 ANQGSEA.

The chain's CDR3 is CASSSEDPNTEAFF. The CDR3 DNA follows: TGTGCCAGCAGCTCTGAGGACCCAAACACTGAAGCTTTCTTT. V is TRBV7-8 and J is TRBJ1-1; no firm D call. The germline V and J ends were trimmed by 4 bases and 2 bases, with 11 bases remaining between them. The CDR3 length is 14 residues. Germline V gene data show CDR1 as SGHVS and CDR2 as FQNEAQ.

This clone appeared once. This chain links TRBV25-1 with TRBJ1-4, with unresolved D. Germline V CDR1 and CDR2: MGHDK, SYGVNS. This CDR3 has 15 amino acids. The V and J ends lost 4 bases and 2 bases respectively, with 11 bases between them. The CDR3 nucleotides read TGTGCCAGCAGTGCACTGGAATCCACTAATGAAAAACTGTTTTTT. Its translation: CASSALESTNEKLFF.

This chain joins TRBV10-1 and TRBJ2-5; 8 bases map to TRBD2. Per the germline V gene, CDR1 is WNHNN and CDR2 is SYGVQD (reference sequence). V lost 3 bases, J lost 0 bases, and 3 bases stayed unmatched. CDR3 length equals 15 residues. The CDR3 coding sequence is TGCGCCAGCAGTGACCAGCGGGGGTACCAAGAGACCCAGTACTTC. This gives the protein CASSDQRGYQETQYF.

This clone was seen just once. The chain combines TRBV7-2 with TRBJ1-2, with a weak D call TRBD1 (5 bases). CDR3 length: 15 amino acids. The germline gives CDR1 SGHTA, CDR2 FQGNSA. V was trimmed by 2 bases and J by 0 bases, leaving 10 bases between them. The CDR3 here is CASSLSRGANYGYTF. The CDR3 DNA sequence: TGTGCCAGCAGCTTAAGCCGGGGGGCTAACTATGGCTACACCTTC.

This clone showed up just a few times. This chain connects TRBV27 to TRBJ1-2, with a weak D call TRBD1 (6 bases). The V gene lost 5 bases and the J gene lost 8 bases, with 12 bases spanning the gap. The V gene's germline CDR1 is MNHEY and CDR2 SMNVEV (reference sequence). This CDR3 is 12 amino acids long. Here the CDR3 reads CASSPTGTGYTF. CDR3 bases: TGTGCCAGCAGTCCTACCGGGACAGGCTACACCTTC.

CDR3 bases: TGTGCCAGCAGCGTAGCGGGGCAAAATACGCAGTATTTT. The encoded protein is CASSVAGQNTQYF. The rearrangement joins TRBV28 to TRBJ2-3, with 8 positions matching TRBD2. V was clipped by 6 bases and J by 7 bases; unmatched bases: 6. Looked up from germline, CDR1 is MDHEN and CDR2 is SYDVKM. The CDR3 covers 13 residues.

The chain has TRBV4-1 and TRBJ1-6; 8 bases agree with TRBD1. V lost 4 bases to trimming and J lost 5 bases; unmatched junction nucleotides: 7. Germline V gives CDR1 MGHRA, CDR2 YSYEKL. The CDR3 is made up of 16 amino acids. Written as DNA, the CDR3 is TGCGCCAGCAGCCGCCGCGGGACAGGAGATAATTCACCCCTCCACTTT. Its protein is CASSRRGTGDNSPLHF.

Points on this clone: Compared with germline, one end of the junction differs, possibly owing to a read error. The genes are TRBV7-2 and TRBJ1-2, with D unresolved. This CDR3 contains 12 residues. In germline, CDR1 is SGHTA, CDR2 FQGNSA. The CDR3 DNA follows: TGTGCCGGCAGCTCCTCCTCAATTGGCTACACCTTC. Translation gives CAGSSSSIGYTF.

In regard to this clone: A far larger clone is one base from this, pointing to a likely read error. The V and J genes are TRBV25-1 and TRBJ2-7; maybe TRBD1 (6 bases). This CDR3 region has 12 residues. Trimming took 6 bases from V and 2 from J, leaving 8 bases between them. Germline CDR1 MGHDK, CDR2 SYGVNS. The CDR3 sequence is CASRDRTYEQYF. DNA of the CDR3: TGTGCCAGCAGGGACAGAACCTACGAGCAGTACTTC.

The rearrangement joins TRBV19 to TRBJ1-2, with no clear D. The germline gives CDR1 LNHDA, CDR2 SQIVND (reference sequence). Trimming pared 5 bases from V and 4 bases from J, leaving 11 bases between. The CDR3 runs 13 residues. The CDR3 loop reads CASSPDGTYGYTF. The CDR3 nucleotides are TGTGCCAGTAGTCCGGACGGTACCTATGGCTACACCTTC. The full variable domain, completed using reference TRBV19 and TRBJ1-2, is DGGITQSPKYLFRKEGQNVTLSCEQNLNHDAMYWYRQDPGQGLRLIYYSQIVNDFQKGDIAEGYSVSREKKESFPLTVTSAQKNPTAFYLCASSPDGTYGYTFGSGTRLTVV.

The V and J genes are TRBV15 and TRBJ2-7; D gene ambiguous. Looked up from germline, CDR1 is LNHNV and CDR2 is YYDKDF (reference sequence). V lost 0 bases, J lost 4 bases, and 22 bases lay in between. This CDR3 spans 18 amino acids. The CDR3 nucleotides read TGTGCCACCAGCAGAGATCTGACCGGTCACGGTTTCGGGTACGAGCAGTACTTC. Its protein product is CATSRDLTGHGFGYEQYF.